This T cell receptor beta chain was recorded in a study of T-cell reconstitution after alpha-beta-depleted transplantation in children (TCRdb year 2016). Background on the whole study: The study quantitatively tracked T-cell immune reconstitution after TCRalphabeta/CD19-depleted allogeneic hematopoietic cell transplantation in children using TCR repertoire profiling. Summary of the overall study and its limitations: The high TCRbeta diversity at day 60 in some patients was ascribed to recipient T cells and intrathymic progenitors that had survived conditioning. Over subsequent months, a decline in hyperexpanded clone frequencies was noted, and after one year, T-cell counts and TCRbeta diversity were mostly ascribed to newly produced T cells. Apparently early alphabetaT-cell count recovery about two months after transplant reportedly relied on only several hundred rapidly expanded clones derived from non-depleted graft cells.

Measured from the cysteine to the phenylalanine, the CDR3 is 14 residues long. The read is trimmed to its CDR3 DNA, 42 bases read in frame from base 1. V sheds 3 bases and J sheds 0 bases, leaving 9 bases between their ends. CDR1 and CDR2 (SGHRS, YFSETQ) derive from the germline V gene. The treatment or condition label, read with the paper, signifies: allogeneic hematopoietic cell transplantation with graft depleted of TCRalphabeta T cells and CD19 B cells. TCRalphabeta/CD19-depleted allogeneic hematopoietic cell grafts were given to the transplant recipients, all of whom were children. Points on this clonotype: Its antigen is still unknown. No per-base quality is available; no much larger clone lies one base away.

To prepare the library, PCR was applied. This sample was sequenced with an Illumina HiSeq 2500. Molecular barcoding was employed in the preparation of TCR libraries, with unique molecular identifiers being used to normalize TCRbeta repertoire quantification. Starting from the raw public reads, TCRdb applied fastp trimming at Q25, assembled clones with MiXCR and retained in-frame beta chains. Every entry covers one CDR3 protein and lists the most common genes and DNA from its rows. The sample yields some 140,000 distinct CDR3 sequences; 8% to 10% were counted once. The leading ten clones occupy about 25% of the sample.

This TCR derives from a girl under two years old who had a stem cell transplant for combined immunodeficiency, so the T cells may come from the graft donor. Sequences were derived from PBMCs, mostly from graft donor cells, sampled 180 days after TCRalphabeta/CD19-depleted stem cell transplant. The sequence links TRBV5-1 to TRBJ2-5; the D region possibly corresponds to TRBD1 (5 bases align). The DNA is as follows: TGCGCCAGCAGCTGGGGCTTCTACCAAGAGACCCAGTACTTC. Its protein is CASSWGFYQETQYF.